The T cell receptor (beta chain) described here comes from a study of T cells after yellow fever vaccination. TCRdb processed the 5' RACE reads anew with MiXCR; each CDR3 protein has one entry. The sample includes hundreds of thousands of distinct CDR3 sequences, roughly 3.5% of them seen just once. The CDR3 is 13 residues long. The germline V and J ends were trimmed by 4 bases and 8 bases, with 15 bases remaining between them. CDR1 is SGHKS and CDR2 is YYEKEE in the germline V gene (reference sequence). The receptor comes from a man younger than 35 who received the YFV17D yellow fever vaccine. Specimen: PBMCs, collected on the day of the yellow fever booster vaccination. This chain connects TRBV5-5 to TRBJ1-1; D is possibly TRBD1 (6 bases). The CDR3 sequence is CASSATGGAEAFF. CDR3 DNA sequence: TGTGCCAGCAGCGCTACTGGGGGGGCAGAAGCTTTCTTT.